Presented here are 28 T cell receptor beta chains from one specimen sequenced in a study of cytotoxic CD8 clonotypes in ibrutinib-treated CLL. Libraries were prepared by immunoSEQ multiplex PCR; TCRdb keeps only in-frame clonotypes and omits some of them. The top ten hold about 2% of the sample, which has 150,000 or so clones, approximately 83% seen once. The starting material was PBMCs, obtained after 24 months of ibrutinib treatment. The receptors shown here come from a human donor with chronic lymphocytic leukemia.

The chain uses TRBV11-1 and TRBJ1-4; D is unresolved. From germline, CDR1 is SGHAT and CDR2 FQDESV (reference sequence). CDR3 length equals 10 residues. V was cut by 11 bases and J by 8 bases, with 9 bases left in between. The CDR3 protein is CARRKEKLFF. The DNA for the CDR3 is TGTGCCCGCCGTAAAGAAAAACTGTTTTTT.

This clone appeared a few times. This chain uses TRBV11-2 with TRBJ1-2; D is undetermined. CDR1 is SGHAT and CDR2 is FQNNGV in the germline V gene. The CDR3 consists of 15 residues. V gave up 5 bases and J gave up 4 bases, with 17 bases separating them. The CDR3, as DNA: TGTGCCAGCAGCCCCGACGCCCTAAGAGTCTATGGCTACACCTTC. Translating it yields CASSPDALRVYGYTF.

This sequence joins TRBV6-4 and TRBJ1-2; D possibly corresponds to TRBD1 (6 bases). The V gene lost 8 bases and the J gene lost 8 bases, with 15 bases spanning the gap. The CDR3 runs 12 residues. Germline-derived CDR1 and CDR2 are MRHNA and SNTAGT. CDR3 amino acids: CASGLTGTGYTF. DNA for the CDR3: TGTGCCAGCGGCCTTACAGGGACCGGCTACACCTTC.

The rearrangement uses TRBV18 and TRBJ2-1, with 9 bases lining up with TRBD1. V was pared by 0 bases and J by 7 bases, with 7 bases of the junction left unmatched. The CDR3 loop spans 16 amino acids. Germline V gene data show CDR1 as KGHSH and CDR2 as LQKENI. Here the CDR3 reads CASSPPLTGGSNEQFF. Here the CDR3 DNA reads TGTGCCAGCTCACCACCGCTGACAGGGGGAAGTAATGAGCAGTTCTTC.

This chain joins TRBV19 and TRBJ2-3; TRBD1 matches 8 bases. V lost 4 bases to trimming and J lost 1 base; unmatched junction nucleotides: 4. From germline, CDR1 is LNHDA and CDR2 SQIVND (reference sequence). This CDR3 region has 15 residues. The CDR3 nucleotides are TGTGCCAGTAGTAGACAGGGGCCCCGCACAGATACGCAGTATTTT. Protein product: CASSRQGPRTDTQYF. The complete variable domain, with remaining parts taken from reference TRBV19 and TRBJ2-3, reads DGGITQSPKYLFRKEGQNVTLSCEQNLNHDAMYWYRQDPGQGLRLIYYSQIVNDFQKGDIAEGYSVSREKKESFPLTVTSAQKNPTAFYLCASSRQGPRTDTQYFGPGTRLTVL.

The chain uses TRBV6-1 and TRBJ1-4; D may be TRBD1 (6 bases). Deletions cut 3 bases from V and 7 bases from J, with 15 bases between. The CDR3 covers 15 residues. Germline CDR1 is MNHNS and CDR2 is SASEGT. CDR3 nucleotides: TGTGCCAGCAGTGACAACAGGGTGGGGGGTGAAAAACTGTTTTTT. Translated: CASSDNRVGGEKLFF.

This chain connects TRBV4-1 to TRBJ1-1, with TRBD1 matching over 7 bases. The V segment lost 4 bases and the J segment 6 bases; nucleotides outside the gene matches: 17. The CDR3 is 17 residues long. CDR1 and CDR2 from the germline V gene are MGHRA and YSYEKL. The CDR3 spells CASSLGPRRGRAPEAFF. The DNA for the CDR3 is TGCGCCAGCAGCCTCGGACCAAGAAGGGGGCGCGCGCCTGAAGCTTTCTTT.

The V call is TRBV6-1, the J call TRBJ2-7, with 7 positions matching TRBD1. CDR3 size: 13 residues. Trimming took 0 bases from V and 6 from J; bases not matched to a gene: 2. Germline V gene data show CDR1 as MNHNS and CDR2 as SASEGT. The CDR3, as DNA: TGTGCCAGCAGTGAAGCTGGGACAGTCGAGCAGTACTTC. This codes for CASSEAGTVEQYF.

In the case of this clone: Other DNA sequences in this specimen translate into the identical CDR3. This chain uses TRBV28 with TRBJ1-2, with D possibly TRBD1 on 5 matching bases. This CDR3 spans 14 amino acids. V gave up 2 bases and J gave up 2 bases, with 9 bases separating them. Germline CDR1 reads MDHEN; CDR2 reads SYDVKM. The CDR3 protein is CASSLGAGNYGYTF. The CDR3 DNA follows: TGTGCCAGCAGTTTAGGGGCGGGGAACTATGGCTACACCTTC.

This CDR3 is CASSQERSWLGNTIYF. The CDR3 DNA reads TGCGCCAGCAGCCAAGAAAGGTCTTGGCTGGGAAACACCATATATTTT. The gene calls are TRBV4-3 and TRBJ1-3; no firm D call. CDR1 is LGHNA, CDR2 YSLEER, per germline. The ends were cut back, 0 bases at V and 4 bases at J, with 13 bases in the middle. The CDR3 has 16 residues.

The chain carries TRBV4-1 and TRBJ1-3; TRBD1 is a possible D gene (5 bases). The V end lost 0 bases, the J end lost 5 bases, and 11 bases lay between the germline ends. Looked up from germline, CDR1 is MGHRA and CDR2 is YSYEKL. The CDR3 is 15 residues long. CDR3 sequence reads: CASSQDPDSRNTIYF. The DNA of the CDR3 is TGCGCCAGCAGCCAAGACCCTGACAGCAGAAACACCATATATTTT.

The rearrangement links TRBV5-1 to TRBJ1-1; possibly TRBD1 for D (6 bases). CDR1 SGHRS and CDR2 YFSETQ come from the germline V gene. The CDR3 loop spans 16 amino acids. V was shortened by 7 bases and J by 0 bases, with 19 bases between the two germline ends. As DNA, the CDR3 is TGCGCCAGCCGCCGGGACCGGGACACCATGAACACTGAAGCTTTCTTT. Its translation: CASRRDRDTMNTEAFF.

The V gene is TRBV6-5, the J gene TRBJ1-5, with D possibly TRBD1 on 6 matching bases. The germline CDR1 and CDR2 sequences are MNHEY and SVGAGI. V was trimmed by 5 bases and J by 0 bases, leaving 11 bases between them. This CDR3 is 15 amino acids long. CDR3 sequence reads: CASSRGAYSNQPQHF. CDR3 DNA sequence: TGTGCCAGCAGTCGGGGGGCTTATAGCAATCAGCCCCAGCATTTT.

The chain has TRBV30 and TRBJ1-2, with 7 bases aligning to TRBD1. J was trimmed by 0 bases and V by 8 bases; bases with no gene match: 9. Germline V gene lookup returns CDR1 GTSNPN and CDR2 SVGIG (reference sequence). This CDR3 contains 14 residues. CDR3 sequence: CAGSQGKANYGYTF. CDR3 bases: TGTGCCGGCTCACAGGGGAAAGCTAACTATGGCTACACCTTC.

The V and J genes are TRBV9 and TRBJ2-3, with 11 bases that match TRBD2. The V gene end was trimmed by 3 bases and the J gene end by 3 bases; junction bases not matched to a gene: 6. The CDR3 length is 16 residues. The germline V gene has CDR1 SGDLS and CDR2 YYNGEE. The CDR3 here is CASSAKTSGVTDTQYF. Here the CDR3 DNA reads TGTGCCAGCAGCGCGAAGACTAGCGGGGTTACAGATACGCAGTATTTT.

The chain recombines TRBV28 with TRBJ2-7; D is possibly TRBD1 (6 bases). CDR1 and CDR2 (germline): MDHEN, SYDVKM. V was trimmed by 8 bases and J by 2 bases, leaving 16 bases between them. This CDR3 spans 14 amino acids. The CDR3: CASVRGMGTYEQYF. In DNA, the CDR3 is TGTGCCAGCGTGAGGGGGATGGGGACCTACGAGCAGTACTTC.

The chain has TRBV5-1 and TRBJ1-6; no definite D call. Germline-derived CDR1 and CDR2 are SGHRS and YFSETQ. This CDR3 comprises 13 residues. V lost 3 bases and J lost 8, with 9 bases in between. This chain's CDR3 is CASSSKRDSPLHF. The CDR3 DNA reads as TGCGCCAGCAGCTCGAAGAGGGATTCACCCCTCCACTTT.

V and J are TRBV18 and TRBJ1-1, with TRBD1 identical over 8 bases. The CDR3 is 14 residues long. The germline gives CDR1 KGHSH, CDR2 LQKENI. Trimming removed 6 bases from V and 0 bases from J; junction bases left unmatched: 3. CDR3 sequence reads: CASSPGQVNTEAFF. The DNA for the CDR3 is TGTGCCAGCTCCCCGGGACAGGTGAACACTGAAGCTTTCTTT. The full variable domain, in which reference TRBV18 and TRBJ1-1 provide the parts outside the CDR3, is NAGVMQNPRHLVRRRGQEARLRCSPMKGHSHVYWYRQLPEEGLKFMVYLQKENIIDESGMPKERFSAEFPKEGPSILRIQQVVRGDSAAYFCASSPGQVNTEAFFGQGTRLTVV.

V and J are TRBV4-3 and TRBJ2-7; D gene ambiguous. The CDR3 is 13 residues long. CDR1 and CDR2 from the germline V gene are LGHNA and YSLEER. V was shortened by 4 bases and J by 6 bases, with 13 bases between the two germline ends. CDR3 nucleotides: TGCGCCAGCAGCCCAACGAAAGGTAGCGAGCAGTACTTC. Amino acids: CASSPTKGSEQYF.

The genes are TRBV12-5 and TRBJ1-1; tentatively, D is TRBD1 (5 bases). The CDR3 is 17 amino acids. In germline, CDR1 is LGHNT, CDR2 FRNRAP. The V end lost 1 base, the J end lost 1 base, and 16 bases lay between the germline ends. CDR3 nucleotide sequence: TGTGCTAGTGGTTTGGGACAGCGAGGCCGGGGGAACACTGAAGCTTTCTTT. Translating it yields CASGLGQRGRGNTEAFF.

This clone was detected only once. The J gene is TRBJ1-3, the V gene TRBV28; D not resolved. Trimming took 3 bases from V and 10 from J, leaving 10 bases between them. Germline V gene data show CDR1 as MDHEN and CDR2 as SYDVKM. The length of the CDR3 is 12 residues. The CDR3 sequence: CASSLTPGTIYF. CDR3 coding DNA: TGTGCCAGCAGTTTGACACCGGGGACCATATATTTT. Variable domain in full (rest from reference TRBV28 and TRBJ1-3): DVKVTQSSRYLVKRTGEKVFLECVQDMDHENMFWYRQDPGLGLRLIYFSYDVKMKEKGDIPEGYSVSREKKERFSLILESASTNQTSMYLCASSLTPGTIYFGEGSWLTVV.

This chain joins TRBV5-1 and TRBJ2-1; TRBD1 aligns across 11 bases. The CDR3 is 15 amino acids. Per the germline V gene, CDR1 is SGHRS and CDR2 is YFSETQ. After removal of 5 bases from V and 5 bases from J, the junction contained 6 bases not matched to a gene. CDR3 bases: TGCGCCAGCAGTTCCGGACAGGGGGCTGACAATGAGCAGTTCTTC. Amino acids: CASSSGQGADNEQFF.

This clone was recorded only once. This chain connects TRBV7-2 to TRBJ1-1; weak D call: TRBD1 (6 bases). This CDR3 is 14 amino acids long. Trimming cost V 4 bases and J 5 bases, with 14 bases left between them. Germline CDR1 is SGHTA and CDR2 is FQGNSA. The CDR3 nucleotides read TGTGCCAGCAGCTGGAGGGGGGCGACAACTGAAGCTTTCTTT. Translation gives CASSWRGATTEAFF.

This chain links TRBV28 with TRBJ1-1; 8 bases agree with TRBD1. The CDR3 has 14 residues. Losses at the gene ends were 7 bases for V and 6 bases for J; bases not matched to a gene: 10. The germline gives CDR1 MDHEN, CDR2 SYDVKM. The CDR3 DNA reads TGTGCCAGCATCACCAGGGGGCGGTTACCTGAAGCTTTCTTT. As protein: CASITRGRLPEAFF.

The CDR3 DNA is TGTGCCAGCAGGATAGGCCATGGCTACACCTTC. This codes for CASRIGHGYTF. J is TRBJ1-2 and V is TRBV6-5, with no clear D. Trimming left V 6 bases short and J 6 bases short, with 8 bases between. Germline V gives CDR1 MNHEY, CDR2 SVGAGI. The CDR3 is 11 residues long.

This clone was seen only once. V is TRBV19 and J is TRBJ2-7; perhaps TRBD1 as D (6 bases). Germline V lookup: CDR1 LNHDA, CDR2 SQIVND (reference sequence). CDR3 length: 15 residues. Between the trimmed V and J ends, which lost 1 base and 5 bases, there was a span of 15 bases. CDR3 nucleotide sequence: TGTGCCAGTAGTATAGTCGGACAGACCGGGGACGAGCAGTACTTC. This encodes CASSIVGQTGDEQYF.

The rearrangement joins TRBV5-1 to TRBJ2-1; perhaps TRBD2 as D (6 bases). Germline-derived CDR1 and CDR2 are SGHRS and YFSETQ. V was pared by 3 bases and J by 10 bases, with 23 bases between. This CDR3 comprises 16 residues. CDR3 sequence: CASSSSSARTSAEQFF. Here the CDR3 DNA reads TGCGCCAGCAGCTCCTCTAGCGCCAGGACCTCCGCCGAGCAGTTCTTC. The whole variable domain, remainder taken from reference TRBV5-1 and TRBJ2-1, is KAGVTQTPRYLIKTRGQQVTLSCSPISGHRSVSWYQQTPGQGLQFLFEYFSETQRNKGNFPGRFSGRQFSNSRSEMNVSTLELGDSALYLCASSSSSARTSAEQFFGPGTRLTVL.

This rearrangement joins TRBV27 to TRBJ2-7; 8 nucleotides agree with TRBD1. The CDR3 spans 15 residues. V lost 4 bases and J lost 4; bases outside the gene matches: 9. Germline V gene sequence: CDR1 MNHEY, CDR2 SMNVEV (reference sequence). The CDR3 loop is CASSSRTGRNYEQYF. The CDR3 DNA follows: TGTGCCAGCAGTTCCAGGACAGGGAGGAATTACGAGCAGTACTTC.